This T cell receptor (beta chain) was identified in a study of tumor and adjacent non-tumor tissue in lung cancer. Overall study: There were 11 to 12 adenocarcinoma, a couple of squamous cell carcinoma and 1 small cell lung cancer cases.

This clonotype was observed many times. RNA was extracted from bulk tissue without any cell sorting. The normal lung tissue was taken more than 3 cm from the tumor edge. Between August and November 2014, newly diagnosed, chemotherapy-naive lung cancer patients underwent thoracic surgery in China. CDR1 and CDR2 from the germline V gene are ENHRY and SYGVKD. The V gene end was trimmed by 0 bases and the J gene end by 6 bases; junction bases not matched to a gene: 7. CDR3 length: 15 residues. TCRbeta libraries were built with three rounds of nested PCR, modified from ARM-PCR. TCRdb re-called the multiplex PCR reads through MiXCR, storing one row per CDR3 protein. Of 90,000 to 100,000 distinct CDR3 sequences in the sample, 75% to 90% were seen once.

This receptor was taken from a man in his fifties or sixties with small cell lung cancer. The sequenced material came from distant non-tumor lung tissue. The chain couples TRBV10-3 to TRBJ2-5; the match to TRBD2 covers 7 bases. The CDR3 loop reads CAISESKGLSQTQYF. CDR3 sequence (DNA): TGTGCCATCAGTGAGTCGAAGGGACTATCCCAGACCCAGTACTTC.